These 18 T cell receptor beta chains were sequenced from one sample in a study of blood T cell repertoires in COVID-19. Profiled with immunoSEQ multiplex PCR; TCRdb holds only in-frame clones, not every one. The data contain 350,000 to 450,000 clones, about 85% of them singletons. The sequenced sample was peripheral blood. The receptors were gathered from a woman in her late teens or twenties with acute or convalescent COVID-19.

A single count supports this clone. The CDR3 DNA follows: TGTGCCAGCAGCTCGGACAGGGGGTTGATCGAGCAGTACTTC. Protein sequence: CASSSDRGLIEQYF. This chain links TRBV7-9 with TRBJ2-7, with 10 bases matching TRBD1. Germline CDR1 reads SEHNR; CDR2 reads FQNEAQ (reference sequence). The J segment lost 6 bases and the V segment lost 4 bases, leaving 6 bases of the junction unmatched. This CDR3 spans 14 amino acids. The full variable domain, completed using reference TRBV7-9 and TRBJ2-7, is DTGVSQNPRHKITKRGQNVTFRCDPISEHNRLYWYRQTLGQGPEFLTYFQNEAQLEKSRLLSDRFSAERPKGSFSTLEIQRTEQGDSAMYLCASSSDRGLIEQYFGPGTRLTVT.

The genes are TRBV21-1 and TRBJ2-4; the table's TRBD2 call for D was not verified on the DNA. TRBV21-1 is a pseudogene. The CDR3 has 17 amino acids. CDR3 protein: CASRKRLGFWGKNIQYF. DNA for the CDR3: TGTGCCAGCAGAAAGCGGCTGGGCTTCTGGGGCAAAAACATTCAGTACTTC.

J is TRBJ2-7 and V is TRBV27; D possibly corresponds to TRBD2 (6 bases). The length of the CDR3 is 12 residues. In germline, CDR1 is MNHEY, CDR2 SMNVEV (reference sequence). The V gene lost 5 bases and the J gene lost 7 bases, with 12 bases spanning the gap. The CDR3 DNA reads TGTGCCAGCAGTATCGGGCGGGGTGAGCAGTACTTC. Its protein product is CASSIGRGEQYF.

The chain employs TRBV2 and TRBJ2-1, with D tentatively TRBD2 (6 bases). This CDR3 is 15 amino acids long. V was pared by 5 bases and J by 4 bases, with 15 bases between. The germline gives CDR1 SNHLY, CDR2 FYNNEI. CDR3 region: CASSWISGEYNEQFF. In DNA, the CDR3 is TGTGCCAGCAGTTGGATTAGCGGAGAATACAATGAGCAGTTCTTC.

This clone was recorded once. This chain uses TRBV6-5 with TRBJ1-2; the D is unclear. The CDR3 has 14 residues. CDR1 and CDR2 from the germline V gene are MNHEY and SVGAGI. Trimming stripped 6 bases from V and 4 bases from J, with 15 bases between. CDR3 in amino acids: CASRQAGESYGYTF. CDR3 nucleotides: TGTGCCAGCAGACAAGCCGGGGAGTCCTATGGCTACACCTTC.

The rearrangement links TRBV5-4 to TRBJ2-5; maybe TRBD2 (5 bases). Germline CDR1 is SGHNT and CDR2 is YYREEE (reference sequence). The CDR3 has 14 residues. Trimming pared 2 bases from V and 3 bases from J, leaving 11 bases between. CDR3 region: CASSFSTGKETQYF. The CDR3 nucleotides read TGTGCCAGCAGCTTCTCGACGGGGAAAGAGACCCAGTACTTC.

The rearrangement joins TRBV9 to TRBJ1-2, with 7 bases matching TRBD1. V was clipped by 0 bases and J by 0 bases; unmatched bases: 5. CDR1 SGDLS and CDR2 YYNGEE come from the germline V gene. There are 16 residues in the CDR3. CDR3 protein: CASSVGSTGTNYGYTF. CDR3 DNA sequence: TGTGCCAGCAGCGTAGGTTCGACAGGGACTAACTATGGCTACACCTTC.

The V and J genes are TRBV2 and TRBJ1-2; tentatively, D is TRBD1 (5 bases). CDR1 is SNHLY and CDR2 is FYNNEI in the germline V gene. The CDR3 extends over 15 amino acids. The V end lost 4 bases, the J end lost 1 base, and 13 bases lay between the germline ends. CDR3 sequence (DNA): TGTGCCAGCAGTGCCTCTGGGGCAAGTAACTATGGCTACACCTTC. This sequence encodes CASSASGASNYGYTF. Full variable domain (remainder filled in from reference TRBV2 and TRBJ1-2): EPEVTQTPSHQVTQMGQEVILRCVPISNHLYFYWYRQILGQKVEFLVSFYNNEISEKSEIFDDQFSVERPDGSNFTLKIRSTKLEDSAMYFCASSASGASNYGYTFGSGTRLTVV.

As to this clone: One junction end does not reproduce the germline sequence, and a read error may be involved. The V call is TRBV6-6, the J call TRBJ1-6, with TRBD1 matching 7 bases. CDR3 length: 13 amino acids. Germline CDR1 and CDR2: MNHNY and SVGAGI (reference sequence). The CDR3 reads CAGRTGENSPLHF. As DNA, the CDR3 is TGTGCCGGCAGAACAGGGGAGAATTCACCCCTCCACTTT.

CDR3: CASSISSTGRTEAFF. DNA for the CDR3: TGTGCCAGTAGTATATCGTCGACAGGGCGCACTGAAGCTTTCTTT. The V and J genes are TRBV19 and TRBJ1-1, with 7 bases matching TRBD1. The junction had 7 bases not matched to a gene; V was cut back by 2 bases and J by 4 bases. This CDR3 comprises 15 residues. Germline assignment: CDR1 LNHDA and CDR2 SQIVND (reference sequence).

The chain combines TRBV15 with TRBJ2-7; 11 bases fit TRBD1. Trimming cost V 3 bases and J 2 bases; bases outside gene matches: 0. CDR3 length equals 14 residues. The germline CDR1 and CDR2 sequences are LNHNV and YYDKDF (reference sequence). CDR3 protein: CATSRDRGPYEQYF. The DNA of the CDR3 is TGTGCCACCAGCAGGGACAGGGGGCCCTACGAGCAGTACTTC. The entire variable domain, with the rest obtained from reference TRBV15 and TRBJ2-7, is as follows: DAMVIQNPRYQVTQFGKPVTLSCSQTLNHNVMYWYQQKSSQAPKLLFHYYDKDFNNEADTPDNFQSRRPNTSFCFLDIRSPGLGDTAMYLCATSRDRGPYEQYFGPGTRLTVT.

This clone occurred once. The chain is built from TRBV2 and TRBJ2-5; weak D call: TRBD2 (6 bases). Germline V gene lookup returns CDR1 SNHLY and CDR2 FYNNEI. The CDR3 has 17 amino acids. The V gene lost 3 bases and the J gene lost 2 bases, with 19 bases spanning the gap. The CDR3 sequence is CASSDWGEVPGQETQYF. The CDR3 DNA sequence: TGTGCCAGCAGTGATTGGGGGGAAGTCCCGGGGCAAGAGACCCAGTACTTC.

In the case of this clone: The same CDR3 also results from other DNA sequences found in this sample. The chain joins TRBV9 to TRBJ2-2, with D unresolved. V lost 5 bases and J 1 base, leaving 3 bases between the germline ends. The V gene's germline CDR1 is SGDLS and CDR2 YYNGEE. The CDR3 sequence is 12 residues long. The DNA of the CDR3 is TGTGCCAGCAGTCTGAACACCGGGGAGCTGTTTTTT. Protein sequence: CASSLNTGELFF.

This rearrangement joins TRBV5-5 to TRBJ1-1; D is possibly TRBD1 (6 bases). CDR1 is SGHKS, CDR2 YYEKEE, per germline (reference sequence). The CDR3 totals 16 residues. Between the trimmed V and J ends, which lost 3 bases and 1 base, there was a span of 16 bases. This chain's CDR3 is CASSSKNAQGNTEAFF. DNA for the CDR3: TGTGCCAGCAGCTCAAAAAATGCACAGGGGAACACTGAAGCTTTCTTT. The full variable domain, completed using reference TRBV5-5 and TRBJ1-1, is DAGVTQSPTHLIKTRGQQVTLRCSPISGHKSVSWYQQVLGQGPQFIFQYYEKEERGRGNFPDRFSARQFPNYSSELNVNALLLGDSALYLCASSSKNAQGNTEAFFGQGTRLTVV.

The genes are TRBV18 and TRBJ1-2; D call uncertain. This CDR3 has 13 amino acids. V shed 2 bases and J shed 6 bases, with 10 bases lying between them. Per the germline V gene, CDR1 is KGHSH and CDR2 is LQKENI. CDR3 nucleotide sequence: TGTGCCAGCTCACCAAGCCTCGGGGATGGCTACACCTTC. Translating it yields CASSPSLGDGYTF.

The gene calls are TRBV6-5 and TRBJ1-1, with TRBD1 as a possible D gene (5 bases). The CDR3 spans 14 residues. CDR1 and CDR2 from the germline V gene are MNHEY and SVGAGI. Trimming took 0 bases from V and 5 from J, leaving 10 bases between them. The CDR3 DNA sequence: TGTGCCAGCAGTTACTCGTGGGGCGAGACTGAAGCTTTCTTT. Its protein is CASSYSWGETEAFF.

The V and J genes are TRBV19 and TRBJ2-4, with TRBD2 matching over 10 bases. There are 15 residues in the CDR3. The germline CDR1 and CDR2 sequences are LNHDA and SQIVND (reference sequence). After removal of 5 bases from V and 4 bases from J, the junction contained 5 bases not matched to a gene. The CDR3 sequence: CASSASGSQKNIQYF. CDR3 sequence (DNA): TGTGCCAGTAGTGCTAGCGGGAGTCAGAAAAACATTCAGTACTTC.

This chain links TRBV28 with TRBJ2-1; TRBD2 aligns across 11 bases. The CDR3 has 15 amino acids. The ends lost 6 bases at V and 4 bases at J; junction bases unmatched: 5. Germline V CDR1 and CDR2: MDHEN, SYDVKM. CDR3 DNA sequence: TGTGCCAGCAGATACGGGACTAGCGGTTACAATGAGCAGTTCTTC. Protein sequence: CASRYGTSGYNEQFF.